This T cell receptor (beta chain) stems from a study of cytomegalovirus exposure and HLA in healthy donors. Study-level results: It was only CMV serostatus that was available as immune exposure information.

V gave up 2 bases and J gave up 2 bases, with 10 bases separating them. The CDR3 consists of 14 residues. Germline V CDR1 and CDR2: SGHTA, FQGNSA. 13 Jbeta primers and 60 Vbeta primers were used for the PCR. Method: immunoSEQ multiplex PCR; TCRdb's copy keeps in-frame clones and lacks some. The profile shows about 130,000 clones, around 83% of them singletons. A word on this clone: The antigen is undetermined.

This chain uses TRBV7-2 with TRBJ2-7; possibly TRBD2 for D (5 bases). Sequenced input: PBMCs. The TCR was taken from a girl aged 2-10 years in good health and CMV-seronegative. The CDR3, as DNA: TGTGCCAGCAGCTTACGTTCTAGCACCTACGAGCAGTACTTC. Translated, it gives CASSLRSSTYEQYF.